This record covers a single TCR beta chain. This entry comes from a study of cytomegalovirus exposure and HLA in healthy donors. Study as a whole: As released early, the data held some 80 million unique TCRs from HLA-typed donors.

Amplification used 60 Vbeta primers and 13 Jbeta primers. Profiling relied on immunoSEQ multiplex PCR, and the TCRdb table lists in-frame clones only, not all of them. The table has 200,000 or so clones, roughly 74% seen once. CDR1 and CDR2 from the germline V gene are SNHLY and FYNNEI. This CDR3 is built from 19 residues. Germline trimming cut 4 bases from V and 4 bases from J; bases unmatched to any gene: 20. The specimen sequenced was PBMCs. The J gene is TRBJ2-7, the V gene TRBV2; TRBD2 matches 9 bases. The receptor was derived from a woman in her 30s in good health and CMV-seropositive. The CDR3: CASSGDPGLARIESYEQYF. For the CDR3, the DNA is TGTGCCAGCAGTGGGGACCCGGGACTAGCTCGCATCGAGTCGTACGAGCAGTACTTC.